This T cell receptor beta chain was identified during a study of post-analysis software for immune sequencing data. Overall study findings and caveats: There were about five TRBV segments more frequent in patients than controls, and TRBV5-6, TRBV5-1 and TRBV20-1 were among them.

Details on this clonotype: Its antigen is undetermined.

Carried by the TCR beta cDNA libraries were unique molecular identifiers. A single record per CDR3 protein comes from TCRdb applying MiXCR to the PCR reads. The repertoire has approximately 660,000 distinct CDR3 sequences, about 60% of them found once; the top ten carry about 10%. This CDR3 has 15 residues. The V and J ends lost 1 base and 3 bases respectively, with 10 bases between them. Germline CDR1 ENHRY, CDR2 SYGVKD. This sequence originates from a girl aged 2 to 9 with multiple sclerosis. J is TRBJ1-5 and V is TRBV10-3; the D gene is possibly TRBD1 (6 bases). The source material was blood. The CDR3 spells CAISEYRDSNQPQHF. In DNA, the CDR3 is TGTGCCATCAGTGAGTACAGGGACTCCAATCAGCCCCAGCATTTT.